Listed below are T cell receptor beta chains from one sample, sequenced in a study of T cell responses to AZD1222 COVID-19 vaccine. Clones were sequenced by immunoSEQ multiplex PCR, and TCRdb holds only the in-frame ones, with some missing. The repertoire holds under 110,000 clones, about 90% seen once, with approximately 17% in the top ten. The sequencing here drew on peripheral blood, taken on day 0 of AZD1222 vaccination. All receptors come from an adult in good health. CDR3s include the opening cysteine and the closing phenylalanine or tryptophan. The D gene is left open where the match is weak. Where a row states a size, it is once, few, many or the class of an expanded clone; other rows omit it.

V: TRBV6-5
size: .
D: TRBD1
J: TRBJ1-2
CDR3: CASRADRVAYGYTF
DNA: TGTGCCAGCAGGGCCGACAGGGTCGCTTATGGCTACACCTTC

V: TRBV5-4
size: .
D: .
J: TRBJ1-1
CDR3: CASSLMEYTEAFF
DNA: TGTGCCAGCAGCCTGATGGAGTACACTGAAGCTTTCTTT

V: TRBV6-5
size: .
D: .
J: TRBJ2-2
CDR3: CASSYFGRTGELFF
DNA: TGTGCCAGCAGTTACTTTGGGCGAACCGGGGAGCTGTTTTTT

V: TRBV29-1
size: few
D: .
J: TRBJ1-2
CDR3: CSAGEDGYGYTF
DNA: TGCAGCGCGGGGGAAGACGGATATGGCTACACCTTC

V: TRBV7-8
size: few
D: .
J: TRBJ2-7
CDR3: CASSLNQIEQYF
DNA: TGTGCCAGCAGCTTAAATCAAATCGAGCAGTACTTC

V: TRBV6-2/TRBV6-3
size: once
D: TRBD1
J: TRBJ2-7
CDR3: CASSPTGTGGHHEQYF
DNA: TGTGCCAGCAGCCCGACCGGGACAGGGGGCCACCACGAGCAGTACTTC

V: TRBV30
size: .
D: .
J: TRBJ1-2
CDR3: CAWSRLQQWAPGYGYTF
DNA: TGTGCCTGGAGTCGCCTCCAACAGTGGGCCCCGGGGTATGGCTACACCTTC

V: TRBV2
size: few
D: .
J: TRBJ2-7
CDR3: CASSLLARSSYEQYF
DNA: TGTGCCAGCAGCCTACTAGCCCGAAGCTCCTACGAGCAGTACTTC

V: TRBV30
size: .
D: TRBD1
J: TRBJ1-6
CDR3: CAWSPGTGGPGSPLHF
DNA: TGTGCCTGGAGCCCCGGGACAGGGGGCCCGGGTTCACCCCTCCACTTT

V: TRBV19
size: .
D: .
J: TRBJ2-7
CDR3: CASSIMTGHYEQYF
DNA: TGTGCCAGTAGTATAATGACAGGCCACTACGAGCAGTACTTC

V: TRBV29-1
size: .
D: .
J: TRBJ2-5
CDR3: CSVEGQGSGETQYF
DNA: TGCAGCGTTGAAGGGCAGGGGTCAGGGGAGACCCAGTACTTC

V: TRBV19
size: once
D: .
J: TRBJ2-3
CDR3: CASSIGSNPLYTQYF
DNA: TGTGCCAGTAGTATTGGGTCGAACCCTCTCTATACGCAGTATTTT

V: TRBV4-1
size: .
D: TRBD1
J: TRBJ1-2
CDR3: CASSQAPGGTYGYTF
DNA: TGCGCCAGCAGCCAAGCCCCAGGGGGAACGTATGGCTACACCTTC

V: TRBV5-1
size: .
D: TRBD1
J: TRBJ1-1
CDR3: CASSSSGTGVTEAFF
DNA: TGCGCCAGCAGCTCCTCCGGGACAGGGGTGACTGAAGCTTTCTTT

V: TRBV12-3/TRBV12-4
size: .
D: .
J: TRBJ1-5
CDR3: CASSLGDQPQHF
DNA: TGTGCCAGCAGTTTAGGCGATCAGCCCCAGCATTTT

V: TRBV15
size: once
D: .
J: TRBJ1-1
CDR3: CATSRGGGLTEAFF
DNA: TGTGCCACCAGCAGAGGGGGGGGACTGACTGAAGCTTTCTTT

V: TRBV18
size: .
D: TRBD1
J: TRBJ2-7
CDR3: CASQARIQGIEHEQYF
DNA: TGTGCCAGCCAGGCCCGAATACAGGGGATAGAACACGAGCAGTACTTC

V: TRBV27
size: .
D: TRBD1
J: TRBJ1-6
CDR3: CASSWDRGGNSPLHF
DNA: TGTGCCAGCAGTTGGGACAGGGGAGGGAATTCACCCCTCCACTTT

V: TRBV7-2
size: .
D: .
J: TRBJ2-2
CDR3: CASSLGGGIANTGELFF
DNA: TGTGCCAGCAGCTTAGGTGGCGGGATTGCGAACACCGGGGAGCTGTTTTTT

V: TRBV28
size: .
D: .
J: TRBJ1-1
CDR3: CASRPGGMNTEAFF
DNA: TGTGCCAGCAGGCCGGGGGGGATGAACACTGAAGCTTTCTTT

V: TRBV6-5
size: .
D: TRBD2
J: TRBJ2-7
CDR3: CASSDLAGLEQYF
DNA: TGTGCCAGCAGCGACTTAGCGGGGCTCGAGCAGTACTTC

V: TRBV30
size: .
D: TRBD1
J: TRBJ1-2
CDR3: CAWSVPGQGLYGYTF
DNA: TGTGCCTGGAGTGTACCGGGACAGGGGCTCTATGGCTACACCTTC

V: TRBV6-5
size: .
D: .
J: TRBJ1-2
CDR3: CASSSWETNYGYTF
DNA: TGTGCCAGCAGTTCGTGGGAAACTAACTATGGCTACACCTTC

V: TRBV27
size: .
D: .
J: TRBJ1-1
CDR3: CASRPRSAMNTEAFF
DNA: TGTGCCAGCAGACCAAGATCAGCCATGAACACTGAAGCTTTCTTT

V: TRBV11-1
size: .
D: .
J: TRBJ2-5
CDR3: CASSFGQETQYF
DNA: TGTGCCAGCAGCTTCGGACAAGAGACCCAGTACTTC

V: TRBV30
size: .
D: .
J: TRBJ1-3
CDR3: CAWSVPGTGNTIYF
DNA: TGTGCCTGGAGTGTACCAGGGACTGGAAACACCATATATTTT

V: TRBV19
size: .
D: TRBD1
J: TRBJ1-2
CDR3: CASSRDSYGYTF
DNA: TGTGCCAGTAGTAGGGACAGTTATGGCTACACCTTC

V: TRBV5-1
size: .
D: .
J: TRBJ2-3
CDR3: CASSPGQLTDTQYF
DNA: TGCGCCAGCAGCCCCGGGCAGCTCACAGATACGCAGTATTTT

V: TRBV2
size: .
D: TRBD2
J: TRBJ2-1
CDR3: CASSEETSGSPYNEQFF
DNA: TGTGCCAGCAGTGAAGAGACTAGCGGGAGCCCCTACAATGAGCAGTTCTTC

V: TRBV9
size: .
D: .
J: TRBJ2-7
CDR3: CASSSYNEQYF
DNA: TGTGCCAGCAGCTCGTACAACGAGCAGTACTTC